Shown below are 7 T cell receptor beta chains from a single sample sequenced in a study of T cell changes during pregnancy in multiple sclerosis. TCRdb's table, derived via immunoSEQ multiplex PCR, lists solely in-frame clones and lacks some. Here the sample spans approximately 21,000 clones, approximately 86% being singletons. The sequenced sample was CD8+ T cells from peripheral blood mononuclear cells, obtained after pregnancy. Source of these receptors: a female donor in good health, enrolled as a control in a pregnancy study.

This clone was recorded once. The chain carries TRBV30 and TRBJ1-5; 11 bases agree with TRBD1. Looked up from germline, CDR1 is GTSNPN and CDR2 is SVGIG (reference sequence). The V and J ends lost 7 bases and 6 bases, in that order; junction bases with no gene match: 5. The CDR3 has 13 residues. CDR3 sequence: CASGQGVGQPQHF. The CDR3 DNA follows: TGTGCCTCGGGACAGGGGGTAGGTCAGCCCCAGCATTTT.

CDR3 sequence: CASSTPPGTERTDTQYF. CDR3 in DNA: TGTGCCAGCAGCACACCCCCCGGGACAGAAAGAACAGATACGCAGTATTTT. This chain uses TRBV7-8 with TRBJ2-3, with 7 bases identical to TRBD1. V lost 5 bases, J lost 3 bases, and 14 bases stayed unmatched. This CDR3 spans 17 amino acids. Per germline, CDR1 SGHVS and CDR2 FQNEAQ.

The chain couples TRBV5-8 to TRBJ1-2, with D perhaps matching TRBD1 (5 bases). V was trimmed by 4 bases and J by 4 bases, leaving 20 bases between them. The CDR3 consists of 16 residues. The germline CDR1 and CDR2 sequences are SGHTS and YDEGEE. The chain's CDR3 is CASSRGARGGFYGYTF. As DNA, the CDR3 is TGTGCCAGCAGCCGGGGCGCCCGGGGGGGATTCTATGGCTACACCTTC.

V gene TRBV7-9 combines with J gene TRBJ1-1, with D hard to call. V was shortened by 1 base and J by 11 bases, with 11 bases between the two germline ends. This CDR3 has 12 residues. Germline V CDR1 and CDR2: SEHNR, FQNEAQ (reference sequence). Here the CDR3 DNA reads TGTGCCAGCAGCTTAGGCAGGTCCCAGGCTTTCTTT. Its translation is CASSLGRSQAFF.

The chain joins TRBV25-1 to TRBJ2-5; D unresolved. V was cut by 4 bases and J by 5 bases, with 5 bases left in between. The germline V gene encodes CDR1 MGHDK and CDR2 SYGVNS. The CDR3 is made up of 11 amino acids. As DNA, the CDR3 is TGTGCCAGCAGTGTTAGCGAGACCCAGTACTTC. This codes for CASSVSETQYF.

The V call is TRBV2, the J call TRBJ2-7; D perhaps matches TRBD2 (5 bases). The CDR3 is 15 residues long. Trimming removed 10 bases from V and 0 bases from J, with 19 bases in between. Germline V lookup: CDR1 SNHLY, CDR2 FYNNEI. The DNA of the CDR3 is TGTGCCATTCCCCTCGAGCGGAATAGCTCCTACGAGCAGTACTTC. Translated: CAIPLERNSSYEQYF.

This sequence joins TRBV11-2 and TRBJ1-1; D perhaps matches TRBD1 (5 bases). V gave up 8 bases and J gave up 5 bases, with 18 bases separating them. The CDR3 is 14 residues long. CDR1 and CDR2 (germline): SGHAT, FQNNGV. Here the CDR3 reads CASAFGGLRTEAFF. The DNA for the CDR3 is TGTGCCAGCGCATTCGGGGGGTTGAGGACTGAAGCTTTCTTT.